These T cell receptor beta chains were read from a single sample in a study of control samples from healthy donors and cancer patients. Assay used: immunoSEQ multiplex PCR; TCRdb lists only in-frame clones, some missing. This table holds around 68,000 clones, roughly 82% found once. Sequencing input: blood. These receptors came from a man aged 45-65 years in good health. CDR3s include the opening cysteine and the closing phenylalanine or tryptophan. Fields, in order: J gene, clone size, V gene, CDR3 protein. Only part of the rows carry a size: once, few, many, or a class if the clone is expanded.

TRBJ1-4 few TRBV11-3 CASSLELNPEKLFF
TRBJ2-5 - TRBV7-2 CASRSGGLRQETQYF
TRBJ2-2 - TRBV2 CASRTSGGHTGELFF
TRBJ1-2 - TRBV10-2 CASSPLDGQSGYTF
TRBJ2-5 - TRBV6-5 CASKRTSGTETQYF
TRBJ2-3 - TRBV29-1 CSVQTPVSTDTQYF
TRBJ2-1 - TRBV7-9 CASSSSGPYNEQFF
TRBJ2-5 - TRBV28 CASSFGTGLGETQYF
TRBJ1-6 - TRBV28 CASSDQGPSSYNSPLHF
TRBJ2-7 few TRBV11-2 CASRPGTGGKPYEQYF
TRBJ1-1 - TRBV9 CASSVEGDRTEAFF
TRBJ1-2 medium-sized TRBV12-3/TRBV12-4 CASSPPVGGYTF
TRBJ2-7 - TRBV3-1/TRBV3-2 CASSGDQTYEQYF
TRBJ1-4 once TRBV20-1 CSASWGEEKLFF
TRBJ2-7 - TRBV30 CAWSVGVASGKYEQYF
TRBJ1-2 - TRBV28 CASSLSGARGYTF
TRBJ2-6 - TRBV7-2 CASSLTVGPSGANVLTF
TRBJ2-7 - TRBV28 CASSHDRGLAVEQYF
TRBJ1-2 - TRBV7-2 CASSLGSAGNYGYTF
TRBJ1-3 - TRBV29-1 CSAETGGGNTIYF
TRBJ2-5 - TRBV5-1 CASSLAVAGETQYF
TRBJ1-2 - TRBV7-3 CASSHGMTGGGYTF
TRBJ2-5 - TRBV5-1 CASGGQGVSETQYF
TRBJ2-5 - TRBV5-1 CASSLRTGGAETQYF
TRBJ1-3 - TRBV24-1 CATSDLTWTTSGNTIYF
TRBJ1-2 once TRBV7-9 CAIRPPENYGYTF
TRBJ2-1 - TRBV5-6 CASSWGGLADYNEQFF
TRBJ2-4 once TRBV5-6 CASTPGVRGLAKNIQYF
TRBJ2-3 once TRBV7-9 CASSLSLAGGYTDTQYF
TRBJ2-1 - TRBV24-1 CATSDPSTGRVDEQFF
TRBJ2-5 - TRBV18 CASSPGTSGLVHQETQYF
TRBJ1-1 - TRBV6-6 CASRRLRDSEAFF
TRBJ1-5 few TRBV19 CASSISSSNQPQHF
TRBJ1-5 - TRBV2 CASSATGNQPQHF
TRBJ1-2 - TRBV5-1 CASSSPPGGSGDYGYTF
TRBJ1-1 - TRBV12-3/TRBV12-4 CASRVGTEAFF
TRBJ2-3 - TRBV7-8 CASSLLGERTDTQYF
TRBJ1-4 - TRBV7-6 CASSLEVVGVTNEKLFF
TRBJ1-1 - TRBV11-2 CASSSQGQGVTNTEAFF
TRBJ2-3 - TRBV12-3/TRBV12-4 CASSGRTDTQYF
TRBJ1-3 - TRBV5-6 CASSLAWYSGWRNTIYF
TRBJ2-2 - TRBV4-2 CASSQDPGNTGELFF
TRBJ2-3 few TRBV6-4 CASSVSPEGTDTQYF
TRBJ2-1 - TRBV5-4 CAIRDRGHREQFF
TRBJ2-5 - TRBV19 CASSRGGVTQYF
TRBJ2-5 - TRBV5-1 CASSSRAGGGQETQYF
TRBJ2-1 - TRBV7-2 CASSFSSGSHNEQFF
TRBJ2-7 - TRBV30 CASGGRSYEQYF
TRBJ2-5 - TRBV5-1 CASSPGGGGLETQYF
TRBJ1-6 - TRBV18 CASSMTGVDGSPLHF
TRBJ2-5 - TRBV4-1 CASSPRTVREPQETQYF